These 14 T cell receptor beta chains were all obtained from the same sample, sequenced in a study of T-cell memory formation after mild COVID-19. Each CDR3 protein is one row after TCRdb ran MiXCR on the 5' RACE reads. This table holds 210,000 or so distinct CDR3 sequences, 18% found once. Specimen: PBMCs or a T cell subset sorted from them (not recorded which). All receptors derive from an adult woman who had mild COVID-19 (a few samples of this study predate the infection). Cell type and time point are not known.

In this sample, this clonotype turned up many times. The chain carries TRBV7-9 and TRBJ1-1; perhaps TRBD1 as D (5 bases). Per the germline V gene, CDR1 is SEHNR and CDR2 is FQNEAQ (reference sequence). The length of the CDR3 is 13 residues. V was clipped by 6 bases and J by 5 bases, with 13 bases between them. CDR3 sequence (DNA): TGTGCCAGCAGTCCCGGTGGGGGGACTGAAGCTTTCTTT. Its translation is CASSPGGGTEAFF.

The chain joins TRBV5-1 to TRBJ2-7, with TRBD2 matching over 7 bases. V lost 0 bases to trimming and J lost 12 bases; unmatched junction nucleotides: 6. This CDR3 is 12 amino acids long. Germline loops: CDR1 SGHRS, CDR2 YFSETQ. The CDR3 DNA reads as TGCGCCAGCAGCTTGGATCTAGCGGACCTGTACTTC. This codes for CASSLDLADLYF.

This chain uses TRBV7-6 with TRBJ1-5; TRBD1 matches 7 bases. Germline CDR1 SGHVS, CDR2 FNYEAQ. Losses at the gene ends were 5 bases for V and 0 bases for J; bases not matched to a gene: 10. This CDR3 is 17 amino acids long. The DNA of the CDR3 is TGTGCCAGCAGCCCCCAATCGACAGGGACTAGCAATCAGCCCCAGCATTTT. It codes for CASSPQSTGTSNQPQHF.

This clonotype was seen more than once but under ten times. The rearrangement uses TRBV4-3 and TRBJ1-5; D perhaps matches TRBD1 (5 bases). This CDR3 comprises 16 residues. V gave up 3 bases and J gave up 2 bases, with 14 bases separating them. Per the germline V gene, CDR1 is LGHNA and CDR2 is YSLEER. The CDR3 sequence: CASSHDLRGGNQPQHF. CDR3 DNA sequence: TGCGCCAGCAGCCATGATCTAAGGGGAGGCAATCAGCCCCAGCATTTT.

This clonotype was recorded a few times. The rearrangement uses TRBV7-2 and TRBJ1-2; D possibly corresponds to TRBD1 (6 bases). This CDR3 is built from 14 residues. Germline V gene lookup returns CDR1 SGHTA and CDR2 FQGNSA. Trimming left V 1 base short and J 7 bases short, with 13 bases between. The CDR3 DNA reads TGTGCCAGCAGCTTAGTTTTACAGGGTACTGGCTACACCTTC. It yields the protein CASSLVLQGTGYTF.

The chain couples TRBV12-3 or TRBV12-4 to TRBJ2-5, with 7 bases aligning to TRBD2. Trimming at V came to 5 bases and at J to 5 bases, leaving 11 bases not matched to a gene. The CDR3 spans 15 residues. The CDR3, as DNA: TGTGCCAGCAGTCCGGGAGGAGGGTTGAGGGAGACCCAGTACTTC. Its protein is CASSPGGGLRETQYF.

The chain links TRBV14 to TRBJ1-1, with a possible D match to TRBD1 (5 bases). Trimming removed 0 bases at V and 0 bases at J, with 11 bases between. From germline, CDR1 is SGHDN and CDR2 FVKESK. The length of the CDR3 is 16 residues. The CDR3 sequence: CASSQEWGSLNTEAFF. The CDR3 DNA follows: TGTGCCAGCAGCCAAGAATGGGGCAGCTTGAACACTGAAGCTTTCTTT. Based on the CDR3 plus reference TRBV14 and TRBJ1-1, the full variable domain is EAGVTQFPSHSVIEKGQTVTLRCDPISGHDNLYWYRRVMGKEIKFLLHFVKESKQDESGMPNNRFLAERTGGTYSTLKVQPAELEDSGVYFCASSQEWGSLNTEAFFGQGTRLTVV.

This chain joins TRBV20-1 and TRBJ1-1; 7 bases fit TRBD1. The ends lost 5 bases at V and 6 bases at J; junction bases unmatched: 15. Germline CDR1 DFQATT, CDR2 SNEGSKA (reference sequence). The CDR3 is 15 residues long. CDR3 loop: CSALRLQGQLSEAFF. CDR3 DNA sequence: TGCAGTGCTCTTAGGTTACAGGGACAGCTTTCTGAAGCTTTCTTT.

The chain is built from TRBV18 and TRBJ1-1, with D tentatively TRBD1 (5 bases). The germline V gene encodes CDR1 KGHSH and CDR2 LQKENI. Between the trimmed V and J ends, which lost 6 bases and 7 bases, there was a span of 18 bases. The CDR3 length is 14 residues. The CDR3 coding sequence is TGTGCCAGCTCCCCGGACGGGGGTTGGGGTGAAGCTTTCTTT. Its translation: CASSPDGGWGEAFF.

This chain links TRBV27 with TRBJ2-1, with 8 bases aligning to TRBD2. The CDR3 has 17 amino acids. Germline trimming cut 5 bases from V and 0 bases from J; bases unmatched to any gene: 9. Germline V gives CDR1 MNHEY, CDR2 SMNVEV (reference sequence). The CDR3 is CASSRASGLSSYNEQFF. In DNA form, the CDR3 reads TGTGCCAGCAGTAGGGCTAGCGGGCTTAGCTCCTACAATGAGCAGTTCTTC.

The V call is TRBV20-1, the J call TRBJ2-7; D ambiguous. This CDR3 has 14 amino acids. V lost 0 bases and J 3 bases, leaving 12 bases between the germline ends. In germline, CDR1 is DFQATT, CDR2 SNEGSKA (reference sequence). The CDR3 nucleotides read TGCAGTGCTAGAGAGGTGGAACGTCTCTACGAGCAGTACTTC. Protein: CSAREVERLYEQYF.

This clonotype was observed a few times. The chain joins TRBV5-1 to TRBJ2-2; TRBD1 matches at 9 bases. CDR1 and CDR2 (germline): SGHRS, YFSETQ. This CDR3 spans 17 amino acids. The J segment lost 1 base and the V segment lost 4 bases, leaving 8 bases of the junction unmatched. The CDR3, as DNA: TGCGCCAGCAGCCCCTTAACAGGGGGCCTGAACACCGGGGAGCTGTTTTTT. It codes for CASSPLTGGLNTGELFF.

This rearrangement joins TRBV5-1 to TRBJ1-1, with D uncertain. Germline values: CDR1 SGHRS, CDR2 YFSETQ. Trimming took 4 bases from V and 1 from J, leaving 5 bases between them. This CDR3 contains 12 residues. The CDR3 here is CASSQENTEAFF. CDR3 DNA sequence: TGCGCCAGCAGCCAGGAGAACACTGAAGCTTTCTTT.

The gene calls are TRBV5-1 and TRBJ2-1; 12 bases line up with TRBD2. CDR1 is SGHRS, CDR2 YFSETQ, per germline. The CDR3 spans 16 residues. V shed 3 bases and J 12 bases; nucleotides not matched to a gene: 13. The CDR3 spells CASSSTPSGGARGQFF. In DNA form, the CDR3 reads TGCGCCAGCAGCTCGACTCCTAGCGGGGGGGCTAGAGGGCAGTTCTTC.